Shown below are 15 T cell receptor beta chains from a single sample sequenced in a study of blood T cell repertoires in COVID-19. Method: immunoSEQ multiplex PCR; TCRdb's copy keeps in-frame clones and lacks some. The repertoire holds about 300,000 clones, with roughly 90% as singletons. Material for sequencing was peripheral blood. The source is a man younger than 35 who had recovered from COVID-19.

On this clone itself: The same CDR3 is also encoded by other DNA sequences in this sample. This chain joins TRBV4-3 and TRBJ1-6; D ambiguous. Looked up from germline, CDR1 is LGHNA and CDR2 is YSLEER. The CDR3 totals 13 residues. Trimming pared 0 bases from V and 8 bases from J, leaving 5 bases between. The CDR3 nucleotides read TGCGCCAGCAGCCAAGATATCGATTCACCCCTCCACTTT. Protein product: CASSQDIDSPLHF.

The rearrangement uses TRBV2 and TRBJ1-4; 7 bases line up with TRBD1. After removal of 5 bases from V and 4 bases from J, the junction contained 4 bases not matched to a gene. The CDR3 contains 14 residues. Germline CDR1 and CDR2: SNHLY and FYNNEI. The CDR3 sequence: CASSSDRSNEKLFF. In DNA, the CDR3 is TGTGCCAGCAGTTCGGACAGGAGTAATGAAAAACTGTTTTTT.

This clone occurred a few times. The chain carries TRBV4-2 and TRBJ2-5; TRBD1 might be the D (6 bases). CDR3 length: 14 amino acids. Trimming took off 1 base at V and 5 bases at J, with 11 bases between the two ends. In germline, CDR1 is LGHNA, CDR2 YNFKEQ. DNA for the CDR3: TGTGCCAGCAGCCAAGGTCAGGGGCGGGAGACCCAGTACTTC. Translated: CASSQGQGRETQYF.

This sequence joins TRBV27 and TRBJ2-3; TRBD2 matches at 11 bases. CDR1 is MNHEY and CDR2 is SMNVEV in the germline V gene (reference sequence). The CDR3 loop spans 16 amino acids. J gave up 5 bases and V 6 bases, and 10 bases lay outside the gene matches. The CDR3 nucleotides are TGTGCCAGCAGAGGGGACGGGACTAGCGGAGGAGATACGCAGTATTTT. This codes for CASRGDGTSGGDTQYF.

Here the CDR3 reads CASRTSGQGPYEQYF. As DNA, the CDR3 is TGTGCCAGCAGGACATCTGGACAGGGGCCCTACGAGCAGTACTTC. The chain has TRBV7-9 and TRBJ2-7; 9 positions match TRBD1. V shed 6 bases and J 2 bases; nucleotides not matched to a gene: 8. CDR3 length equals 15 residues. Looked up from germline, CDR1 is SEHNR and CDR2 is FQNEAQ (reference sequence).

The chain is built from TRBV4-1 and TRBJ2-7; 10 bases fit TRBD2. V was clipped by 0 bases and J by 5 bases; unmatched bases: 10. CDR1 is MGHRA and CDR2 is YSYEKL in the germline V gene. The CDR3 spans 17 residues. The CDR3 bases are TGCGCCAGCAGCCAAGAAGCACTAGCGGGGTTATTAAACGAGCAGTACTTC. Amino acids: CASSQEALAGLLNEQYF.

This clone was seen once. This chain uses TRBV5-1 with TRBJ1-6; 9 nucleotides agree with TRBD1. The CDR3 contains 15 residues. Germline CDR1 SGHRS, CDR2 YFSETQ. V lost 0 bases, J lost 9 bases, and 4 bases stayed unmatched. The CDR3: CASSLVETGGSPLHF. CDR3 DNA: TGCGCCAGCAGCTTGGTGGAGACAGGGGGTTCACCCCTCCACTTT.

The CDR3 nucleotides read TGTGCCATCAGTGAGTGGAGGGGGCTGAACACCGGGGAGCTGTTTTTT. It is translated as CAISEWRGLNTGELFF. The chain is built from TRBV10-3 and TRBJ2-2, with D perhaps TRBD1 (7 bases). Between the trimmed V and J ends, which lost 1 base and 1 base, there was a span of 10 bases. Per the germline V gene, CDR1 is ENHRY and CDR2 is SYGVKD. CDR3 length equals 16 residues.

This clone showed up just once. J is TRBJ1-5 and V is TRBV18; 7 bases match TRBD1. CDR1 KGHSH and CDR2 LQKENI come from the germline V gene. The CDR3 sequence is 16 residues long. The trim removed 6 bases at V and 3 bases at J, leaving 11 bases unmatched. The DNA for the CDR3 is TGTGCCAGCTCCCTCCGGGGGACAGAAAACAATCAGCCCCAGCATTTT. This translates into CASSLRGTENNQPQHF. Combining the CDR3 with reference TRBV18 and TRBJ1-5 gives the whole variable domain NAGVMQNPRHLVRRRGQEARLRCSPMKGHSHVYWYRQLPEEGLKFMVYLQKENIIDESGMPKERFSAEFPKEGPSILRIQQVVRGDSAAYFCASSLRGTENNQPQHFGDGTRLSIL.

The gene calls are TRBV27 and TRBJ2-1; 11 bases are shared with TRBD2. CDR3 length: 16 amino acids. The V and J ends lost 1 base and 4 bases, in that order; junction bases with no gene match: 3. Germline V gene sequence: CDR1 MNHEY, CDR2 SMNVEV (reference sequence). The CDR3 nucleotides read TGTGCCAGCAGTTTATTAGCGGGAGGGAAATACAATGAGCAGTTCTTC. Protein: CASSLLAGGKYNEQFF.

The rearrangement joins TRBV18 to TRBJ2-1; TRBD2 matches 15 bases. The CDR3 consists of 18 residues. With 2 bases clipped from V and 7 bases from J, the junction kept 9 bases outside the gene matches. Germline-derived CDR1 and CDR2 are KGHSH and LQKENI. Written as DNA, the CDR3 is TGTGCCAGCTCACCAGCAGAGTCCGGGACTAGCGGGGGGAATGAGCAGTTCTTC. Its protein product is CASSPAESGTSGGNEQFF.

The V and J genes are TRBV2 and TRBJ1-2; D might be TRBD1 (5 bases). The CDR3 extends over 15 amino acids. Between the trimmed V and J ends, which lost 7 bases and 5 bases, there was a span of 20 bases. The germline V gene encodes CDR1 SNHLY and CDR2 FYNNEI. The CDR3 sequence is CASTPLLTGAYGYTF. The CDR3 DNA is TGTGCCAGCACCCCCCTACTAACAGGTGCTTATGGCTACACCTTC.

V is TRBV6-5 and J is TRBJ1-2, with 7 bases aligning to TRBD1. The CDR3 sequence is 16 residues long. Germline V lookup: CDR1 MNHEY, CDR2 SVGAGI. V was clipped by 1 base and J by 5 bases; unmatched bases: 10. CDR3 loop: CASSYYPQGVWYGYTF. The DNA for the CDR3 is TGTGCCAGCAGTTACTACCCGCAGGGGGTCTGGTATGGCTACACCTTC.

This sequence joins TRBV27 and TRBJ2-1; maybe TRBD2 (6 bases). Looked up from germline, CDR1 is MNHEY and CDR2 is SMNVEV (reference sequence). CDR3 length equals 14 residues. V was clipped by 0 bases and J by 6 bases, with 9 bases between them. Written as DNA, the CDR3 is TGTGCCAGCAGTTTATCCGGGGGTTTCAATGAGCAGTTCTTC. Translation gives CASSLSGGFNEQFF.

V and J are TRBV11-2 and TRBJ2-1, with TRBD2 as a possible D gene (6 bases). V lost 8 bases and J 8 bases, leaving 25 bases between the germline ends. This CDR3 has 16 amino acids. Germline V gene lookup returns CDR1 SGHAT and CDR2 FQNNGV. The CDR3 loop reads CASSPPPGGSGYEQFF. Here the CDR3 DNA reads TGTGCCAGCTCCCCCCCTCCAGGAGGGAGTGGGTATGAGCAGTTCTTC.